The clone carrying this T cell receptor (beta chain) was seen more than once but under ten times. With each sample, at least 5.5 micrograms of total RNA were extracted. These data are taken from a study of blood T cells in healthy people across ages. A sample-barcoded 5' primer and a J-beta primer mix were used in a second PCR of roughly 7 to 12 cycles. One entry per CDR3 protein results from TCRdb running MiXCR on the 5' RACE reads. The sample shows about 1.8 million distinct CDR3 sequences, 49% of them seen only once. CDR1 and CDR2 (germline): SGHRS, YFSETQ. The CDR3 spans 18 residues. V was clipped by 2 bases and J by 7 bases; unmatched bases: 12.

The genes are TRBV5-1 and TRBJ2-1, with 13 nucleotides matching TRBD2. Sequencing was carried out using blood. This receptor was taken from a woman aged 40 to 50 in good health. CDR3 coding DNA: TGCGCCAGCAGCTTCGACGGCGTACTAGCGGGGGGGCCAAATGAGCAGTTCTTC. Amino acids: CASSFDGVLAGGPNEQFF.